This T cell receptor (beta chain) stems from a study of vaccination effects on CD4 cells after COVID-19. Overall study: Each participant was given two doses of one vaccine (BNT162b2 or mRNA-1273). Two convalescent pre-vaccine samples were taken 142 and 148 days post-diagnosis.

Trimming removed 6 bases at V and 5 bases at J, with 13 bases between. The CDR3 covers 13 residues. Germline values: CDR1 KGHSH, CDR2 LQKENI. Sequencing in the ViraFEST assay came after antigen-specific CD4+ T cells had been expanded with viral peptide pools, which were used to stimulate PBMC. Investigators separated out CD4+ T cells once more than nine days of culture had passed. The person's infection with SARS-CoV-2, confirmed by PCR, took place between March and December 2020. It was on days 3 and 7 that half the medium was replaced with IL-2 medium. Assay: immunoSEQ multiplex PCR; the TCRdb copy retains only in-frame clones and omits some. The table includes more than 35,000 clones, about 75% detected once. With respect to this clone: Its antigen is not identified.

The sequence was collected from a human donor who had a prior SARS-CoV-2 infection. V gene TRBV18 combines with J gene TRBJ2-5, with a tentative D call TRBD2 (6 bases). The sample was CD4+ T cells from PBMCs cultured with a peptide pool, taken before COVID-19 vaccination. CDR3 residues: CASSPMRGETQYF. Written as DNA, the CDR3 is TGTGCCAGCTCCCCAATGCGGGGCGAGACCCAGTACTTC.